The 21 T cell receptor beta chains listed next were all sequenced from one sample in a study of blood T cell repertoires in COVID-19. This table comes from immunoSEQ multiplex PCR, and its TCRdb copy is limited to in-frame clones, with some not included. The data contain 230,000 or so clones, 86% of them singletons. The sequencing sample was made of PBMCs or T cells enriched from blood (not recorded which). The receptors here all came from a woman aged 40-49 years with acute COVID-19.

V gene TRBV7-2 combines with J gene TRBJ2-7, with 7 nucleotides matching TRBD1. The germline gives CDR1 SGHTA, CDR2 FQGNSA. V was pared by 5 bases and J by 6 bases, with 4 bases of the junction left unmatched. CDR3 length: 12 residues. CDR3 DNA sequence: TGTGCCAGCAGCCTACAGGGGATCGAGCAGTACTTC. Its translation: CASSLQGIEQYF.

This chain uses TRBV18 with TRBJ1-6; D call uncertain. Trimming took off 3 bases at V and 3 bases at J, with 9 bases between the two ends. Germline V gene sequence: CDR1 KGHSH, CDR2 LQKENI. CDR3 size: 15 residues. The CDR3 is CASSPQMNYNSPLHF. In DNA, the CDR3 is TGTGCCAGCTCACCTCAGATGAACTATAATTCACCCCTCCACTTT.

The chain uses TRBV9 and TRBJ1-2; 9 nucleotides agree with TRBD1. V was clipped by 0 bases and J by 6 bases; unmatched bases: 6. The length of the CDR3 is 15 residues. Germline lookup yields CDR1 SGDLS and CDR2 YYNGEE. CDR3 sequence reads: CASSVVHRGQDGYTF. CDR3 nucleotide sequence: TGTGCCAGCAGCGTAGTCCACAGGGGGCAAGATGGCTACACCTTC.

The rearrangement links TRBV28 to TRBJ1-5; 10 nucleotides agree with TRBD1. Germline lookup yields CDR1 MDHEN and CDR2 SYDVKM. The V gene end was trimmed by 5 bases and the J gene end by 6 bases; junction bases not matched to a gene: 13. The CDR3 contains 17 residues. CDR3 bases: TGTGCCAGCAGTCCCTCGGGGGACAGGGGTTTTGGTCAGCCCCAGCATTTT. Translating it yields CASSPSGDRGFGQPQHF.

In its sample, this clone was seen once. The chain recombines TRBV28 with TRBJ1-1; maybe TRBD1 (6 bases). CDR3 length: 14 amino acids. Germline-derived CDR1 and CDR2 are MDHEN and SYDVKM. V shed 3 bases and J shed 4 bases, with 12 bases lying between them. CDR3 sequence reads: CASSLGGRATEAFF. CDR3 sequence (DNA): TGTGCCAGCAGTTTGGGGGGGCGGGCCACTGAAGCTTTCTTT.

J is TRBJ1-6 and V is TRBV6-2 or TRBV6-3; 8 nucleotides agree with TRBD1. Losses at the gene ends were 4 bases for V and 9 bases for J; bases not matched to a gene: 8. The CDR3 is 15 amino acids. Germline lookup yields CDR1 MNHEY and CDR2 SVGEGT. CDR3 amino acids: CASSFSWTGSSPLHF. The DNA of the CDR3 is TGTGCCAGCAGTTTCTCTTGGACAGGGAGTTCACCCCTCCACTTT.

The chain joins TRBV27 to TRBJ1-1; 10 nucleotides match TRBD1. The CDR3 consists of 16 residues. V was clipped by 4 bases and J by 11 bases; unmatched bases: 16. Germline lookup yields CDR1 MNHEY and CDR2 SMNVEV (reference sequence). This CDR3 reads CASSSITLTGGVLAFF. CDR3 coding DNA: TGTGCCAGCAGTTCTATCACCTTGACAGGGGGCGTGCTGGCTTTCTTT.

J is TRBJ1-5 and V is TRBV6-2 or TRBV6-3; D might be TRBD1 (6 bases). The CDR3 sequence is 17 residues long. Trimming took off 2 bases at V and 2 bases at J, with 16 bases between the two ends. Germline loops: CDR1 MNHEY, CDR2 SVGEGT. The CDR3 protein is CASSYRVLRQGNQPQHF. The CDR3 DNA is TGTGCCAGCAGTTACCGGGTTTTGCGACAGGGCAATCAGCCCCAGCATTTT.

The CDR3 sequence: CSVARQGSYEQYF. DNA of the CDR3: TGCAGCGTTGCCCGACAGGGGAGCTACGAGCAGTACTTC. This sequence joins TRBV29-1 and TRBJ2-7; 8 nucleotides line up with TRBD1. Germline values: CDR1 SQVTM, CDR2 ANQGSEA. The CDR3 totals 13 residues. Trimming took 4 bases from V and 3 from J; bases not matched to a gene: 5.

This rearrangement joins TRBV11-2 to TRBJ1-5; no reliable D call. In germline, CDR1 is SGHAT, CDR2 FQNNGV. CDR3 length equals 15 residues. The germline V and J ends were trimmed by 1 base and 3 bases, with 10 bases remaining between them. The CDR3 is CASSLVAGYNQPQHF. The CDR3 DNA follows: TGTGCCAGCAGCTTAGTGGCAGGCTACAATCAGCCCCAGCATTTT.

The chain links TRBV5-5 to TRBJ2-1, with 9 nucleotides matching TRBD1. The germline V gene has CDR1 SGHKS and CDR2 YYEKEE (reference sequence). The CDR3 totals 16 residues. After removal of 4 bases from V and 2 bases from J, the junction contained 7 bases not matched to a gene. In DNA form, the CDR3 reads TGTGCCAGCAGCGCACCGGGACAGGGACCCTACAATGAGCAGTTCTTC. Amino acids: CASSAPGQGPYNEQFF.

This chain joins TRBV29-1 and TRBJ2-5, with 8 bases lining up with TRBD1. Trimming took 5 bases from V and 1 from J; bases not matched to a gene: 9. There are 15 residues in the CDR3. Germline V CDR1 and CDR2: SQVTM, ANQGSEA. In nucleotides, the CDR3 is TGCAGCGTTTCGTCCGGGACAGGAGCCCAAGAGACCCAGTACTTC. Encoded protein: CSVSSGTGAQETQYF. The full variable domain, completed using reference TRBV29-1 and TRBJ2-5, is SAVISQKPSRDICQRGTSLTIQCQVDSQVTMMFWYRQQPGQSLTLIATANQGSEATYESGFVIDKFPISRPNLTFSTLTVSNMSPEDSSIYLCSVSSGTGAQETQYFGPGTRLLVL.

In this sample, this clone turned up once. This sequence joins TRBV28 and TRBJ1-2; 9 bases are shared with TRBD1. Germline assignment: CDR1 MDHEN and CDR2 SYDVKM. V dropped 2 bases and J dropped 7; count of bases not matched to a gene: 5. The CDR3 is made up of 14 amino acids. DNA for the CDR3: TGTGCCAGCAGTTTAGAACAGGGGGCTTTTGGCTACACCTTC. It yields the protein CASSLEQGAFGYTF.

The gene calls are TRBV5-5 and TRBJ1-6, with unresolved D. The CDR3 consists of 14 residues. Germline V CDR1 and CDR2: SGHKS, YYEKEE (reference sequence). V gave up 0 bases and J gave up 6 bases, with 7 bases separating them. Written as DNA, the CDR3 is TGTGCCAGCAGCTTGGAGGGAGTTAATTCACCCCTCCACTTT. Amino acid sequence: CASSLEGVNSPLHF.

V and J are TRBV18 and TRBJ1-2; no clear D gene. Germline values: CDR1 KGHSH, CDR2 LQKENI. There are 13 residues in the CDR3. Trimming removed 2 bases from V and 7 bases from J, with 11 bases in between. The CDR3 DNA follows: TGTGCCAGCTCACCAAAGGAGGGAAGTGGCTACACCTTC. Protein product: CASSPKEGSGYTF.

V and J are TRBV18 and TRBJ1-5; 8 nucleotides line up with TRBD1. CDR1 and CDR2 (germline): KGHSH, LQKENI. V lost 1 base and J lost 1; bases outside the gene matches: 9. This CDR3 region has 18 residues. CDR3 in DNA: TGTGCCAGCTCACCACGGCAGGGGGCAACCTCAAGCAATCAGCCCCAGCATTTT. As protein: CASSPRQGATSSNQPQHF.

This clone was counted once. The V and J genes are TRBV5-4 and TRBJ1-4; unclear D gene. This CDR3 region has 17 residues. V lost 3 bases to trimming and J lost 2 bases, with 17 bases between them. Per germline, CDR1 SGHNT and CDR2 YYREEE (reference sequence). CDR3 loop: CASSSGLGSRTNEKLFF. In nucleotides, the CDR3 is TGTGCCAGCAGCTCGGGTCTCGGCAGTAGGACTAATGAAAAACTGTTTTTT.

The V and J genes are TRBV7-3 and TRBJ2-1; possibly TRBD1 for D (5 bases). V was trimmed by 1 base and J by 6 bases, leaving 7 bases between them. The CDR3 covers 13 residues. Germline loops: CDR1 SGHTA, CDR2 FQGTGA. The CDR3 DNA sequence: TGTGCCAGCAGCTTAATCAGGGCCAATGAGCAGTTCTTC. This codes for CASSLIRANEQFF.

The gene calls are TRBV7-8 and TRBJ1-1; D ambiguous. The CDR3 spans 14 residues. The germline gives CDR1 SGHVS, CDR2 FQNEAQ. Trimming took off 4 bases at V and 3 bases at J, with 12 bases between the two ends. The chain's CDR3 is CASSWEKVYTEAFF. The CDR3 DNA reads as TGTGCCAGCAGCTGGGAGAAGGTCTACACTGAAGCTTTCTTT.

The chain carries TRBV5-1 and TRBJ2-5; tentatively, D is TRBD2 (6 bases). Trimming shortened V by 3 bases and J by 3 bases, and 15 bases separated the two germline ends. This CDR3 is 15 amino acids long. The V gene's germline CDR1 is SGHRS and CDR2 YFSETQ. CDR3 residues: CASSSSGTPKETQYF. CDR3 sequence (DNA): TGCGCCAGCAGCTCTTCCGGGACTCCTAAAGAGACCCAGTACTTC.

The chain is built from TRBV6-5 and TRBJ1-6; 9 nucleotides match TRBD1. The V gene's germline CDR1 is MNHEY and CDR2 SVGAGI. The V segment lost 0 bases and the J segment 7 bases; nucleotides outside the gene matches: 1. The CDR3 length is 15 residues. The CDR3 protein is CASSYSTGGNSPLHF. CDR3 DNA: TGTGCCAGCAGTTACTCGACAGGGGGAAATTCACCCCTCCACTTT.